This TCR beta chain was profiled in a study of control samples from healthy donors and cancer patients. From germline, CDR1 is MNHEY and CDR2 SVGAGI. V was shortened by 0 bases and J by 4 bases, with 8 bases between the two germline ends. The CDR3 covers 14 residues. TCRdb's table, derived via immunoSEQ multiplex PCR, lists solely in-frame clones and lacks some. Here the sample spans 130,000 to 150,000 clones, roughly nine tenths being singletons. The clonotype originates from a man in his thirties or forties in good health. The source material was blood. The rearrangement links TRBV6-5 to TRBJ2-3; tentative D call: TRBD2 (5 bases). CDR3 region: CASSYSGSADTQYF. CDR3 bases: TGTGCCAGCAGTTACTCGGGGAGCGCAGATACGCAGTATTTT.